Sequencing of this T cell receptor (beta chain) was carried out in a study of blood T cell repertoires in COVID-19. Study-level background: The study drew acute and convalescent COVID-19 samples from the United States, Italy and Spain. From T cells, B-cell-depleted T cells, or PBMCs came the material, which was cDNA or gDNA.

In the original analysis: Reference gene primer amplification gave nucleated cell count estimates. TCRdb's table, derived via immunoSEQ multiplex PCR, lists solely in-frame clones and lacks some. The D gene and trimming were derived from the DNA, and the V and J assignments and clone size from that table. The sample includes some 250,000 clones, roughly 86% of them seen just once. The CDR3 has 14 amino acids. V was clipped by 0 bases and J by 7 bases, with 12 bases between them. Germline lookup yields CDR1 SGHDN and CDR2 FVKESK. This clone has only one observation. The sequence came from a woman in her sixties or seventies with active or convalescent COVID-19. The specimen was peripheral blood. The genes are TRBV14 and TRBJ1-2, with a weak D call TRBD1 (5 bases). The CDR3 region has the DNA TGTGCCAGCAGCCAAGATCGAGGGAGGGGTGGCTACACCTTC. Amino acids: CASSQDRGRGGYTF.